The 28 T cell receptor beta chains reported below all come from one sample, sequenced in a study of T cell changes during pregnancy in multiple sclerosis. Using immunoSEQ multiplex PCR, the repertoire was profiled, and TCRdb retains in-frame clones only, with some absent. The sample comprises roughly 30,000 clones, about 91% of which are singletons, and 0.6% to 0.9% rests with the top ten. Source: CD4+ T cells from peripheral blood mononuclear cells, taken in the first trimester of pregnancy. These receptors all come from a female donor in good health, enrolled as a control in a pregnancy study.

This sequence joins TRBV5-1 and TRBJ2-2; the match to TRBD1 covers 7 bases. Germline values: CDR1 SGHRS, CDR2 YFSETQ. This CDR3 comprises 13 residues. V lost 4 bases, J lost 6 bases, and 3 bases stayed unmatched. The CDR3 sequence: CASSLQGSGELFF. The DNA of the CDR3 is TGCGCCAGCAGCCTACAGGGGTCCGGGGAGCTGTTTTTT.

V usage is TRBV4-1 and J usage is TRBJ1-3; D unclear. Trimming stripped 6 bases from V and 0 bases from J, with 18 bases between. The V gene's germline CDR1 is MGHRA and CDR2 YSYEKL. The CDR3 runs 17 residues. CDR3 nucleotide sequence: TGCGCCAGCAGTTACAGAGGAGGATTGAGCTCTGGAAACACCATATATTTT. Amino acids: CASSYRGGLSSGNTIYF.

The chain couples TRBV7-3 to TRBJ2-1; a weak D match, TRBD2 (7 bases). This CDR3 is built from 15 residues. With 3 bases removed from V and 6 bases from J, the gap between germline ends came to 15 bases. Germline-derived CDR1 and CDR2 are SGHTA and FQGTGA. The DNA for the CDR3 is TGTGCCAGCAGCTTGGGGGAGGGGGGTCGCAATGAGCAGTTCTTC. As protein: CASSLGEGGRNEQFF. Supplemented by reference TRBV7-3 and TRBJ2-1, the full variable domain reads GAGVSQTPSNKVTEKGKYVELRCDPISGHTALYWYRQSLGQGPEFLIYFQGTGAADDSGLPNDRFFAVRPEGSVSTLKIQRTERGDSAVYLCASSLGEGGRNEQFFGPGTRLTVL.

The chain recombines TRBV2 with TRBJ2-7; perhaps TRBD1 as D (6 bases). Germline V gives CDR1 SNHLY, CDR2 FYNNEI. CDR3 length equals 14 residues. The germline V and J ends were trimmed by 7 bases and 2 bases, with 15 bases remaining between them. The CDR3 nucleotides read TGTGCCAGCAACGGACAGAGAGTTACCTACGAGCAGTACTTC. The encoded protein is CASNGQRVTYEQYF.

The chain is built from TRBV7-2 and TRBJ1-2; 11 positions match TRBD1. V shed 1 base and J 5 bases; nucleotides not matched to a gene: 12. The CDR3 is made up of 18 amino acids. Germline V CDR1 and CDR2: SGHTA, FQGNSA. CDR3: CASSLDIGQGAMGYGYTF. The CDR3 bases are TGTGCCAGCAGCTTAGATATTGGACAGGGGGCGATGGGATATGGCTACACCTTC.

This clone was detected a few times. The V gene is TRBV21-1, the J gene TRBJ2-7; TRBD2 was called by the table and not checked on the DNA. TRBV21-1 constitutes a pseudogene. This CDR3 has 14 amino acids. The CDR3 coding sequence is TGTGCCAGCAGCCCAAAATGGAGCTCCTACGAGCAGTACTTC. Translation gives CASSPKWSSYEQYF.

The chain recombines TRBV25-1 with TRBJ1-1; the match to TRBD1 covers 8 bases. This CDR3 contains 15 residues. The junction had 10 bases not matched to a gene; V was cut back by 5 bases and J by 5 bases. From germline, CDR1 is MGHDK and CDR2 SYGVNS. The CDR3 is CASSPTGVRRTEAFF. CDR3 coding DNA: TGTGCCAGCAGTCCGACAGGGGTGCGGAGGACTGAAGCTTTCTTT.

The chain has TRBV30 and TRBJ2-3; D uncertain. The germline CDR1 and CDR2 sequences are GTSNPN and SVGIG (reference sequence). V gave up 4 bases and J gave up 0 bases, with 17 bases separating them. CDR3 size: 16 residues. CDR3 DNA sequence: TGTGCCTGGAACCCCAGAGAGCTAGGTAGCACAGATACGCAGTATTTT. This sequence encodes CAWNPRELGSTDTQYF.

The genes are TRBV5-1 and TRBJ1-2; D may be TRBD1 (6 bases). Germline lookup yields CDR1 SGHRS and CDR2 YFSETQ. The CDR3 spans 14 residues. The V and J ends lost 4 bases and 2 bases respectively, with 12 bases between them. The chain's CDR3 is CASSAEGGNYGYTF. The CDR3 DNA sequence: TGCGCCAGCAGCGCAGAGGGGGGGAACTATGGCTACACCTTC.

The chain has TRBV4-1 and TRBJ2-1; weak D call: TRBD1 (6 bases). Trimming left V 4 bases short and J 5 bases short, with 15 bases between. The CDR3 runs to 15 residues. The germline V gene has CDR1 MGHRA and CDR2 YSYEKL. The CDR3 nucleotides read TGCGCCAGCAGCCCGTCGATGGGGGCAAACAATGAGCAGTTCTTC. Protein: CASSPSMGANNEQFF.

The chain has TRBV19 and TRBJ2-2; possible D gene TRBD1, 5 bases. The germline V gene has CDR1 LNHDA and CDR2 SQIVND (reference sequence). CDR3 length equals 14 residues. The V and J ends lost 2 bases and 1 base respectively, with 5 bases between them. CDR3 DNA sequence: TGTGCCAGTAGTATAACAGGGAACACCGGGGAGCTGTTTTTT. Its translation: CASSITGNTGELFF.

This clone has just one count. J is TRBJ1-6 and V is TRBV6-4; no reliable D call. Germline V gene sequence: CDR1 MRHNA, CDR2 SNTAGT. Trimming cost V 5 bases and J 8 bases, with 10 bases left between them. The CDR3 spans 13 residues. CDR3 in amino acids: CASSPELDSPLHF. The CDR3, as DNA: TGTGCCAGCAGTCCGGAGTTGGATTCACCCCTCCACTTT.

V usage is TRBV19 and J usage is TRBJ2-1, with TRBD1 matching 9 bases. This CDR3 has 16 amino acids. The V and J ends lost 6 bases and 9 bases, in that order; junction bases with no gene match: 15. Germline lookup yields CDR1 LNHDA and CDR2 SQIVND (reference sequence). The CDR3 protein is CASSSPGQGPHGEQFF. As DNA, the CDR3 is TGTGCCAGTAGCTCACCGGGACAGGGTCCGCATGGTGAGCAGTTCTTC.

The chain couples TRBV2 to TRBJ2-7, with TRBD1 matching over 7 bases. The CDR3 consists of 13 residues. V was pared by 7 bases and J by 4 bases, with 7 bases of the junction left unmatched. CDR1 is SNHLY, CDR2 FYNNEI, per germline. CDR3: CASNLDRAYEQYF. The CDR3 nucleotides are TGTGCCAGCAATCTCGACAGGGCTTACGAGCAGTACTTC. Drawing the rest from reference TRBV2 and TRBJ2-7, the complete variable domain is EPEVTQTPSHQVTQMGQEVILRCVPISNHLYFYWYRQILGQKVEFLVSFYNNEISEKSEIFDDQFSVERPDGSNFTLKIRSTKLEDSAMYFCASNLDRAYEQYFGPGTRLTVT.

This chain joins TRBV5-8 and TRBJ2-6; D may be TRBD1 (5 bases). The CDR3 is made up of 15 amino acids. V lost 4 bases and J lost 1, with 9 bases in between. Germline V gene lookup returns CDR1 SGHTS and CDR2 YDEGEE. In DNA, the CDR3 is TGTGCCAGCAGCCACAGGAGTTCTGGGGCCAACGTCCTGACTTTC. It yields the protein CASSHRSSGANVLTF.

The chain uses TRBV19 and TRBJ1-6; the match to TRBD1 covers 7 bases. CDR3 size: 14 residues. V lost 6 bases and J lost 10; bases outside the gene matches: 9. The germline CDR1 and CDR2 sequences are LNHDA and SQIVND (reference sequence). The CDR3 reads CASRMDRIASPLHF. The CDR3 DNA follows: TGTGCCAGTAGGATGGACAGGATTGCCTCACCCCTCCACTTT.

J is TRBJ2-2 and V is TRBV6-1; 10 bases map to TRBD1. J lost 4 bases, V lost 6 bases, and 5 bases had no gene match. The CDR3 contains 15 residues. Germline CDR1 MNHNS, CDR2 SASEGT. CDR3 amino acids: CASRDRGLGTGELFF. The CDR3 nucleotides read TGTGCCAGCAGGGACAGGGGGTTGGGCACCGGGGAGCTGTTTTTT.

The chain employs TRBV9 and TRBJ2-3, with TRBD2 matching over 10 bases. Germline V gene lookup returns CDR1 SGDLS and CDR2 YYNGEE. This CDR3 comprises 14 residues. V shed 4 bases and J 9 bases; nucleotides not matched to a gene: 8. The CDR3 loop reads CASSLAGELRTQYF. The CDR3 DNA reads as TGTGCCAGCAGCCTAGCGGGGGAGCTTCGGACGCAGTATTTT.

The chain has TRBV4-3 and TRBJ1-6, with 7 bases identical to TRBD1. This CDR3 spans 15 amino acids. V lost 6 bases and J lost 7; bases outside the gene matches: 9. Germline loops: CDR1 LGHNA, CDR2 YSLEER. CDR3 DNA: TGCGCCAGCAGAAAGGACCCACAGGGGAATTCACCCCTCCACTTT. Translation gives CASRKDPQGNSPLHF.

The table lists this clone with a few counts. Here the CDR3 DNA reads TGTGCCTGGAAAGGACAGAGCAATCAGCCCCAGCATTTT. It is translated as CAWKGQSNQPQHF. The chain links TRBV30 to TRBJ1-5, with D perhaps TRBD1 (6 bases). V gave up 4 bases and J gave up 1 base, with 8 bases separating them. The V gene's germline CDR1 is GTSNPN and CDR2 SVGIG (reference sequence). This CDR3 comprises 13 residues.

The chain is built from TRBV14 and TRBJ2-5; D perhaps matches TRBD2 (7 bases). The CDR3 is made up of 15 amino acids. The germline V gene has CDR1 SGHDN and CDR2 FVKESK. V lost 1 base and J 5 bases, leaving 14 bases between the germline ends. CDR3 sequence: CASSQVSGGGETQYF. DNA of the CDR3: TGTGCCAGCAGCCAAGTTTCGGGGGGCGGGGAGACCCAGTACTTC.

V gene TRBV4-3 combines with J gene TRBJ2-3, with 12 bases fitting TRBD1. With 1 base clipped from V and 6 bases from J, the junction kept 5 bases outside the gene matches. Germline lookup yields CDR1 LGHNA and CDR2 YSLEER. This CDR3 has 16 residues. In DNA, the CDR3 is TGCGCCAGCAGCCAAGGGTTCGGGACAGGGGGCGATACGCAGTATTTT. Translating it yields CASSQGFGTGGDTQYF.

The chain combines TRBV5-4 with TRBJ1-2; no clear D. Trimming shortened V by 7 bases and J by 4 bases, and 17 bases separated the two germline ends. The germline gives CDR1 SGHNT, CDR2 YYREEE (reference sequence). This CDR3 contains 14 residues. CDR3 bases: TGTGCCAGCGTGCCGTTTCGTGCGGTCTATGGCTACACCTTC. This gives the protein CASVPFRAVYGYTF.

This chain joins TRBV5-1 and TRBJ2-1; 7 bases agree with TRBD2. V was pared by 4 bases and J by 7 bases, with 8 bases of the junction left unmatched. This CDR3 region has 14 residues. Germline-derived CDR1 and CDR2 are SGHRS and YFSETQ. The CDR3 spells CASSASGAGNEQFF. The CDR3 bases are TGCGCCAGCAGCGCCAGCGGGGCGGGGAATGAGCAGTTCTTC.

The gene calls are TRBV5-1 and TRBJ2-6; D is possibly TRBD1 (6 bases). This CDR3 is built from 16 residues. V lost 2 bases to trimming and J lost 0 bases, with 9 bases between them. Germline loops: CDR1 SGHRS, CDR2 YFSETQ. CDR3: CASSLTGSSGANVLTF. The CDR3 nucleotides read TGCGCCAGCAGCTTAACAGGGAGCTCTGGGGCCAACGTCCTGACTTTC.

The gene calls are TRBV7-8 and TRBJ2-1; D not certain. From germline, CDR1 is SGHVS and CDR2 FQNEAQ. The CDR3 has 15 residues. V was shortened by 5 bases and J by 7 bases, with 18 bases between the two germline ends. CDR3 in DNA: TGTGCCAGCAGCCTCCGTTCCCCTAGTATGAATGAGCAGTTCTTC. It codes for CASSLRSPSMNEQFF.

This chain uses TRBV14 with TRBJ1-2; 9 bases line up with TRBD1. The CDR3 contains 14 residues. The germline CDR1 and CDR2 sequences are SGHDN and FVKESK. With 1 base clipped from V and 6 bases from J, the junction kept 3 bases outside the gene matches. Here the CDR3 reads CASSQGRTGDGYTF. In nucleotides, the CDR3 is TGTGCCAGCAGCCAAGGCCGGACAGGGGATGGCTACACCTTC.

The V and J genes are TRBV6-4 and TRBJ2-7; tentatively, D is TRBD1 (6 bases). CDR1 and CDR2 from the germline V gene are MRHNA and SNTAGT. CDR3 length: 15 residues. V lost 4 bases and J 0 bases, leaving 13 bases between the germline ends. For the CDR3, the DNA is TGTGCCAGCAGTGGGAGGACAGCTCCCTCCTACGAGCAGTACTTC. Translation: CASSGRTAPSYEQYF.